Included here is one T cell receptor beta chain sequence, with context. No antigen is known for it. There are 12 residues in the CDR3. Germline values: CDR1 MNHNS, CDR2 SASEGT. Trimming stripped 11 bases from V and 1 base from J, with 6 bases between. This sample is part of a study of PD-1 blockade in classical Hodgkin lymphoma. Looking at the study overall: Each patient was given nivolumab 3 mg/kg through a vein every 2 weeks. Study-level results: Patients who began taking nivolumab under 1 year after ASCT were left out.

The data were produced by immunoSEQ multiplex PCR, yet TCRdb's version contains in-frame clones alone and is incomplete. Altogether more than 40,000 clones are present, around 80% being singletons, with the ten largest covering under 20%. Time point defined: cycle 4 day 1 (C4D1), after less than 7 weeks of nivolumab. All the patients suffered relapse after autologous stem cell transplantation, and brentuximab vedotin exposure differed. This sample comprised peripheral blood mononuclear cells (PBMCs), obtained before the fourth cycle of nivolumab. The chain links TRBV6-1 to TRBJ2-6; D is undetermined. The TCR comes from a human donor with classical Hodgkin lymphoma. The CDR3 loop reads CARRSGANVLTF. Written as DNA, the CDR3 is TGTGCCCGGAGATCTGGGGCCAACGTCCTGACTTTC.